The 32 T cell receptor beta chains in this list originate from one sample, sequenced in a study of blood T cell repertoires in COVID-19. The protocol was immunoSEQ multiplex PCR, while the TCRdb copy is restricted to in-frame clones and leaves out a portion. The sample has some 200,000 clones, around 80% seen once. Specimen: PBMCs or T cells enriched from blood (not recorded which). All receptors derive from a woman aged 45-65 years who had recovered from COVID-19.

CDR3 nucleotides: TGTGCCAGCAGTGAAGCGCTTCGGTTGCTATCCGAGAGAGAGACCCAGTACTTC. It specifies CASSEALRLLSERETQYF. The J gene is TRBJ2-5, the V gene TRBV2; D unresolved. The CDR3 has 18 residues. The germline CDR1 and CDR2 sequences are SNHLY and FYNNEI. Trimming shortened V by 0 bases and J by 4 bases, and 21 bases separated the two germline ends.

The chain has TRBV27 and TRBJ2-7; 14 nucleotides match TRBD2. Per the germline V gene, CDR1 is MNHEY and CDR2 is SMNVEV (reference sequence). Trimming took 4 bases from V and 6 from J; bases not matched to a gene: 8. This CDR3 region has 16 residues. DNA for the CDR3: TGTGCCAGCAGTTATATAGGACTAGCGGGAGGAGGCGAGCAGTACTTC. Its protein is CASSYIGLAGGGEQYF.

This chain uses TRBV11-2 with TRBJ2-5; a possible D gene is TRBD2 (6 bases). CDR3 length equals 14 residues. V lost 8 bases and J lost 3, with 16 bases in between. Germline lookup yields CDR1 SGHAT and CDR2 FQNNGV. The CDR3 region is CASGRGAGEETQYF. CDR3 coding DNA: TGTGCCAGCGGACGGGGAGCGGGTGAAGAGACCCAGTACTTC.

This clone was seen only a few times. The chain carries TRBV3-1 (or the pseudogene TRBV3-2) and TRBJ1-1, with D hard to call. The CDR3 consists of 14 residues. Germline CDR1 reads LGHDT; CDR2 reads YNNKEL (reference sequence). V lost 0 bases, J lost 1 base, and 6 bases lay in between. The CDR3 protein is CASSQDHWNTEAFF. The CDR3 nucleotides are TGTGCCAGCAGCCAAGATCACTGGAACACTGAAGCTTTCTTT.

The chain has TRBV15 and TRBJ2-7; a weak D match, TRBD1 (6 bases). The CDR3 has 12 amino acids. Trimming took off 5 bases at V and 5 bases at J, with 10 bases between the two ends. The germline V gene encodes CDR1 LNHNV and CDR2 YYDKDF (reference sequence). The CDR3 sequence is CATSGQWNEQYF. CDR3 coding DNA: TGTGCCACCAGCGGACAGTGGAACGAGCAGTACTTC.

This chain links TRBV29-1 with TRBJ2-1, with TRBD2 matching 8 bases. V trimming: 0 bases; J trimming: 6 bases; junction bases outside the gene matches: 7. CDR1 and CDR2 (germline): SQVTM, ANQGSEA. The length of the CDR3 is 15 residues. The CDR3 loop reads CSVEDFGLAGNEQFF. Written as DNA, the CDR3 is TGCAGCGTTGAAGATTTTGGGCTAGCGGGCAATGAGCAGTTCTTC.

This clone came up a few times. This chain connects TRBV19 to TRBJ2-1; 7 bases agree with TRBD1. With V trimmed by 4 bases and J by 5 bases, 8 bases remained unmatched. Germline CDR1 reads LNHDA; CDR2 reads SQIVND (reference sequence). The CDR3 has 15 amino acids. The CDR3 bases are TGTGCCAGTAGTACCGACAGGGTTGGTGACAATGAGCAGTTCTTC. Translated: CASSTDRVGDNEQFF.

The rearrangement joins TRBV9 to TRBJ1-6; D possibly corresponds to TRBD1 (6 bases). Per the germline V gene, CDR1 is SGDLS and CDR2 is YYNGEE. The CDR3 extends over 18 amino acids. Trimming removed 3 bases from V and 0 bases from J, with 16 bases in between. The DNA of the CDR3 is TGTGCCAGCAGCGGCCGCTCGGACAGAAACTCCTATAATTCACCCCTCCACTTT. Protein: CASSGRSDRNSYNSPLHF.

This clone occurred once. The CDR3 nucleotides read TGTGCCAGCAGCTTATTTCAGGGGGGCGTGAATACGCAGTATTTT. This translates into CASSLFQGGVNTQYF. V and J are TRBV7-6 and TRBJ2-3; tentative D call: TRBD1 (7 bases). The length of the CDR3 is 15 residues. Trimming cost V 2 bases and J 7 bases, with 16 bases left between them. Germline V gene lookup returns CDR1 SGHVS and CDR2 FNYEAQ.

This chain connects TRBV9 to TRBJ2-5; TRBD1 aligns across 7 bases. Germline assignment: CDR1 SGDLS and CDR2 YYNGEE. CDR3 length: 15 residues. J was trimmed by 0 bases and V by 5 bases; bases with no gene match: 7. CDR3 coding DNA: TGTGCCAGCAGAAAAGGACAGGCCAACCAAGAGACCCAGTACTTC. This codes for CASRKGQANQETQYF.

The table lists this clone with a few counts. The chain carries TRBV9 and TRBJ2-1, with 7 bases lining up with TRBD2. CDR3 length: 15 residues. Germline CDR1 reads SGDLS; CDR2 reads YYNGEE. V lost 3 bases, J lost 8 bases, and 11 bases stayed unmatched. The CDR3 DNA follows: TGTGCCAGCAGCGCCGCGACTAGCATTCGGCATGAGCAGTTCTTC. This sequence encodes CASSAATSIRHEQFF. Complete variable domain (other parts from reference TRBV9 and TRBJ2-1): DSGVTQTPKHLITATGQRVTLRCSPRSGDLSVYWYQQSLDQGLQFLIQYYNGEERAKGNILERFSAQQFPDLHSELNLSSLELGDSALYFCASSAATSIRHEQFFGPGTRLTVL.

The chain links TRBV6-5 to TRBJ1-4, with TRBD1 matching over 10 bases. V gave up 8 bases and J gave up 8 bases; unmatched junction bases: 8. The germline CDR1 and CDR2 sequences are MNHEY and SVGAGI. The CDR3 totals 14 residues. CDR3 protein: CASGYGTGVEKLFF. As DNA, the CDR3 is TGTGCCAGCGGCTATGGGACAGGGGTAGAAAAACTGTTTTTT.

The rearrangement uses TRBV13 and TRBJ2-2, with no clear D. The V and J ends lost 4 bases and 5 bases respectively, with 8 bases between them. Germline lookup yields CDR1 PRHDT and CDR2 FYEKMQ (reference sequence). The CDR3 has 13 residues. CDR3 DNA sequence: TGTGCCAGCAGCTCGACACCTACCGGGGAGCTGTTTTTT. It is translated as CASSSTPTGELFF. The complete variable domain, with remaining parts taken from reference TRBV13 and TRBJ2-2, reads AAGVIQSPRHLIKEKRETATLKCYPIPRHDTVYWYQQGPGQDPQFLISFYEKMQSDKGSIPDRFSAQQFSDYHSELNMSSLELGDSALYFCASSSTPTGELFFGEGSRLTVL.

The V gene is TRBV7-9, the J gene TRBJ1-6; D is unclear. Trimming removed 1 base at V and 6 bases at J, with 4 bases between. CDR1 SEHNR and CDR2 FQNEAQ come from the germline V gene (reference sequence). The CDR3 has 13 residues. CDR3 in DNA: TGTGCCAGCAGCTTAGAAGCTAATTCACCCCTCCACTTT. Translated: CASSLEANSPLHF. Full variable domain (outside the CDR3, taken from reference TRBV7-9 and TRBJ1-6): DTGVSQNPRHKITKRGQNVTFRCDPISEHNRLYWYRQTLGQGPEFLTYFQNEAQLEKSRLLSDRFSAERPKGSFSTLEIQRTEQGDSAMYLCASSLEANSPLHFGNGTRLTVT.

V usage is TRBV10-2 and J usage is TRBJ1-3; D might be TRBD1 (6 bases). The germline gives CDR1 WSHSY, CDR2 SAAADI. Between the trimmed V and J ends, which lost 2 bases and 4 bases, there was a span of 12 bases. The CDR3 is 15 amino acids. CDR3 in DNA: TGCGCCAGCAGTGAGCAGGGGAGTTCAGGAAACACCATATATTTT. Protein product: CASSEQGSSGNTIYF.

The chain joins TRBV19 to TRBJ2-1; the D gene is possibly TRBD1 (5 bases). The length of the CDR3 is 14 residues. The ends were cut back, 7 bases at V and 8 bases at J, with 18 bases in the middle. Germline V gene sequence: CDR1 LNHDA, CDR2 SQIVND (reference sequence). CDR3 sequence reads: CASTLQALGDEQFF. For the CDR3, the DNA is TGTGCCAGTACTCTCCAAGCCCTAGGGGATGAGCAGTTCTTC.

A single count supports this clone. The gene calls are TRBV3-1 (or the pseudogene TRBV3-2) and TRBJ2-3; 8 nucleotides match TRBD2. This CDR3 spans 17 amino acids. With 2 bases clipped from V and 2 bases from J, the junction kept 9 bases outside the gene matches. Per germline, CDR1 LGHDT and CDR2 YNNKEL (reference sequence). The CDR3 loop reads CASSQRGSGVHTDTQYF. The CDR3 nucleotides read TGTGCCAGCAGCCAAAGAGGTAGCGGGGTGCACACAGATACGCAGTATTTT.

This chain links TRBV19 with TRBJ2-1; 9 bases agree with TRBD2. Germline V gives CDR1 LNHDA, CDR2 SQIVND (reference sequence). V trimming: 10 bases; J trimming: 0 bases; junction bases outside the gene matches: 13. This CDR3 is built from 17 residues. The DNA for the CDR3 is TGTGCCACCTCAGCGGGAGGAAATGGTCTCTCCTACAATGAGCAGTTCTTC. Protein product: CATSAGGNGLSYNEQFF. The full variable domain, its missing parts supplied by reference TRBV19 and TRBJ2-1, is DGGITQSPKYLFRKEGQNVTLSCEQNLNHDAMYWYRQDPGQGLRLIYYSQIVNDFQKGDIAEGYSVSREKKESFPLTVTSAQKNPTAFYLCATSAGGNGLSYNEQFFGPGTRLTVL.

Only one count was recorded for this clone. The chain uses TRBV29-1 and TRBJ2-6; 8 bases match TRBD1. Germline V gene lookup returns CDR1 SQVTM and CDR2 ANQGSEA. The CDR3 runs 18 residues. With V trimmed by 0 bases and J by 2 bases, 9 bases remained unmatched. CDR3: CSVEDRDRSLPGANVLTF. CDR3 coding DNA: TGCAGCGTTGAAGATAGGGACAGGTCCCTCCCTGGGGCCAACGTCCTGACTTTC. The variable domain in full, with the rest retrieved from reference TRBV29-1 and TRBJ2-6, is SAVISQKPSRDICQRGTSLTIQCQVDSQVTMMFWYRQQPGQSLTLIATANQGSEATYESGFVIDKFPISRPNLTFSTLTVSNMSPEDSSIYLCSVEDRDRSLPGANVLTFGAGSRLTVL.

The chain carries TRBV3-1 (or the pseudogene TRBV3-2) and TRBJ2-1; no clear D. CDR1 LGHDT and CDR2 YNNKEL come from the germline V gene (reference sequence). There are 12 residues in the CDR3. The V end was cut by 2 bases, the J end by 6 bases, with 5 bases between. CDR3 sequence reads: CASSQRVNEQFF. The CDR3 coding sequence is TGTGCCAGCAGCCAACGGGTCAATGAGCAGTTCTTC.

This clone appeared a few times. V gene TRBV5-1 combines with J gene TRBJ1-2; D is perhaps TRBD1 (5 bases). The CDR3 extends over 14 amino acids. The germline V gene has CDR1 SGHRS and CDR2 YFSETQ. Deletions cut 0 bases from V and 8 bases from J, with 14 bases between. The CDR3 sequence is CASSLEQGSNGYTF. CDR3 sequence (DNA): TGCGCCAGCAGCTTGGAGCAGGGCTCGAACGGCTACACCTTC.

The chain combines TRBV2 with TRBJ2-3; 7 bases line up with TRBD2. V lost 8 bases, J lost 5 bases, and 16 bases stayed unmatched. CDR3 length equals 16 residues. Germline values: CDR1 SNHLY, CDR2 FYNNEI. This CDR3 is CASPGGAGIWKDTQYF. The CDR3 DNA follows: TGTGCCAGCCCGGGGGGAGCGGGAATCTGGAAAGATACGCAGTATTTT.

By share of the sample, this clone is medium-sized. The chain joins TRBV6-6 to TRBJ1-1; possible D gene TRBD1, 6 bases. V lost 2 bases to trimming and J lost 6 bases, with 16 bases between them. Germline-derived CDR1 and CDR2 are MNHNY and SVGAGI (reference sequence). The CDR3 loop spans 15 amino acids. CDR3 protein: CASSYLQGLEAEAFF. In DNA, the CDR3 is TGTGCCAGCAGTTACCTACAGGGTCTTGAAGCTGAAGCTTTCTTT.

At least ten counts were recorded for this clone. The chain combines TRBV28 with TRBJ2-2; D is possibly TRBD1 (6 bases). V dropped 6 bases and J dropped 0 bases, with 11 bases sitting between them. In germline, CDR1 is MDHEN, CDR2 SYDVKM. CDR3 length: 15 amino acids. Here the CDR3 reads CASRLRQANTGELFF. The CDR3 nucleotides are TGTGCCAGCAGACTAAGACAGGCGAACACCGGGGAGCTGTTTTTT. The full variable domain, with the rest looked up from reference TRBV28 and TRBJ2-2, is DVKVTQSSRYLVKRTGEKVFLECVQDMDHENMFWYRQDPGLGLRLIYFSYDVKMKEKGDIPEGYSVSREKKERFSLILESASTNQTSMYLCASRLRQANTGELFFGEGSRLTVL.

This clone was picked up many times. Here the CDR3 DNA reads TGCGCCAGCAGCTCCCAGATCGGGAAGGCTTTCTTT. Translation gives CASSSQIGKAFF. This chain links TRBV5-1 with TRBJ1-1; D not certain. The CDR3 extends over 12 amino acids. Trimming stripped 3 bases from V and 11 bases from J, with 14 bases between. Germline V gene lookup returns CDR1 SGHRS and CDR2 YFSETQ.

The genes are TRBV4-1 and TRBJ1-1, with D perhaps TRBD1 (5 bases). The germline CDR1 and CDR2 sequences are MGHRA and YSYEKL. V was clipped by 2 bases and J by 3 bases, with 10 bases between them. The CDR3 spans 14 residues. CDR3 DNA sequence: TGCGCCAGCAGCCAACGTGGGGGGGACACTGAAGCTTTCTTT. Protein sequence: CASSQRGGDTEAFF.

The chain joins TRBV28 to TRBJ1-5; TRBD1 aligns across 12 bases. Germline CDR1 MDHEN, CDR2 SYDVKM. Germline trimming cut 9 bases from V and 5 bases from J; bases unmatched to any gene: 8. This CDR3 spans 15 amino acids. The CDR3 protein is CASRYRDRGHQPQHF. CDR3 in DNA: TGTGCCAGTAGGTACCGGGACAGGGGGCATCAGCCCCAGCATTTT.

The V call is TRBV4-1, the J call TRBJ2-7; 9 nucleotides align to TRBD1. This CDR3 contains 15 residues. Germline-derived CDR1 and CDR2 are MGHRA and YSYEKL. V lost 4 bases, J lost 1 base, and 5 bases stayed unmatched. The CDR3 loop reads CASSPTGQGSYEQYF. CDR3 in DNA: TGCGCCAGCAGCCCAACGGGACAGGGATCCTACGAGCAGTACTTC.

V usage is TRBV3-1 (or the pseudogene TRBV3-2) and J usage is TRBJ2-3, with D perhaps TRBD1 (6 bases). Deletions cut 0 bases from V and 5 bases from J, with 9 bases between. Looked up from germline, CDR1 is LGHDT and CDR2 is YNNKEL (reference sequence). This CDR3 has 14 amino acids. CDR3 protein: CASSQEGAVDTQYF. CDR3 DNA: TGTGCCAGCAGCCAAGAGGGGGCGGTAGATACGCAGTATTTT.

This rearrangement joins TRBV3-1 (or the pseudogene TRBV3-2) to TRBJ1-1; no clear D gene. CDR1 LGHDT and CDR2 YNNKEL come from the germline V gene (reference sequence). This CDR3 has 14 residues. V lost 6 bases and J lost 1, with 12 bases in between. The CDR3 reads CASSGYSRNTEAFF. CDR3 bases: TGTGCCAGCAGTGGCTACAGCAGGAACACTGAAGCTTTCTTT.

The CDR3 DNA is TGTGCCAGCAGTCCAGGGACAGGGGGCACAGATACGCAGTATTTT. Encoded protein: CASSPGTGGTDTQYF. The V and J genes are TRBV28 and TRBJ2-3; TRBD1 matches at 10 bases. V was pared by 5 bases and J by 1 base, with 3 bases of the junction left unmatched. CDR1 and CDR2 from the germline V gene are MDHEN and SYDVKM. The CDR3 spans 15 residues.

This clone occurred many times. The V gene is TRBV18, the J gene TRBJ1-6; TRBD1 aligns across 8 bases. CDR3 length equals 14 residues. With V trimmed by 6 bases and J by 7 bases, 5 bases remained unmatched. CDR1 KGHSH and CDR2 LQKENI come from the germline V gene. The DNA of the CDR3 is TGTGCCAGCTCCGAGGACAGGGTGAATTCACCCCTCCACTTT. Its protein product is CASSEDRVNSPLHF. Together with reference TRBV18 and TRBJ1-6, the CDR3 gives the full variable domain: NAGVMQNPRHLVRRRGQEARLRCSPMKGHSHVYWYRQLPEEGLKFMVYLQKENIIDESGMPKERFSAEFPKEGPSILRIQQVVRGDSAAYFCASSEDRVNSPLHFGNGTRLTVT.